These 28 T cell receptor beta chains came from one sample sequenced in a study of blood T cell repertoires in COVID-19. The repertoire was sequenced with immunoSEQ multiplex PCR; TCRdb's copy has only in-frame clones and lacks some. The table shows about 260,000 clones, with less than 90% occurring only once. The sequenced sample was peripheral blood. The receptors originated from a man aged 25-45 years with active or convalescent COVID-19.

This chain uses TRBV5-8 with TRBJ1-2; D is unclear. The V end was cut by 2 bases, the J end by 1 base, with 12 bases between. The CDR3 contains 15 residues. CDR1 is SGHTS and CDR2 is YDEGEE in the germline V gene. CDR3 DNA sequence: TGTGCCAGCAGCTTTTTATACTTAATTAACTATGGCTACACCTTC. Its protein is CASSFLYLINYGYTF.

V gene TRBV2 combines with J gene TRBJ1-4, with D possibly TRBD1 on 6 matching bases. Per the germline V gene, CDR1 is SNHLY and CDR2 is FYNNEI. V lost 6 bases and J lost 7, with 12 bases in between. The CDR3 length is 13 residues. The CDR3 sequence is CASRSGVGEKLFF. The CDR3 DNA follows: TGTGCCAGCAGATCAGGGGTGGGTGAAAAACTGTTTTTT.

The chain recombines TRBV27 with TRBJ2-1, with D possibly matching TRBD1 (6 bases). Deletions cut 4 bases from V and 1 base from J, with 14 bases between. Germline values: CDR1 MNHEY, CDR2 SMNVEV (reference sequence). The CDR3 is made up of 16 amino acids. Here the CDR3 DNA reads TGTGCCAGCAGTTCTTGGGGGACACTGTCCTACAATGAGCAGTTCTTC. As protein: CASSSWGTLSYNEQFF.

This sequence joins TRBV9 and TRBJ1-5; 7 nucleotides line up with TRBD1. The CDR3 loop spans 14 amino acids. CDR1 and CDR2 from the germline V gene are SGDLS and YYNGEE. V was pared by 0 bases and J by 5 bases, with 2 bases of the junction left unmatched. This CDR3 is CASSVGQGDQPQHF. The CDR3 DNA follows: TGTGCCAGCAGCGTAGGACAGGGTGATCAGCCCCAGCATTTT.

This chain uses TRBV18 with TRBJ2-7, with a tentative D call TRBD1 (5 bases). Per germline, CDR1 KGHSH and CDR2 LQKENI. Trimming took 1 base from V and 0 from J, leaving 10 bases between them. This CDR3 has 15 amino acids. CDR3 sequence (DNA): TGTGCCAGCTCACCACAACAGGTCCGCTCCTACGAGCAGTACTTC. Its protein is CASSPQQVRSYEQYF.

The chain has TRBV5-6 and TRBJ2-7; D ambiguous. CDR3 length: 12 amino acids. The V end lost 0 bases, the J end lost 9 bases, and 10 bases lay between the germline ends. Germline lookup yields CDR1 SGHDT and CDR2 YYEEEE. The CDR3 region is CASSLGGSGQYF. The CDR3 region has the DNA TGTGCCAGCAGCTTGGGCGGATCCGGGCAGTACTTC.

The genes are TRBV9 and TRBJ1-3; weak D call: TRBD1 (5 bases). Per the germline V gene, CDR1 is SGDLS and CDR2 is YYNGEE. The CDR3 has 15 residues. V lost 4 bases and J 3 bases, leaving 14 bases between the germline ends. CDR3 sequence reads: CASSRDQGSGNTIYF. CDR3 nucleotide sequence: TGTGCCAGCAGCCGAGACCAGGGAAGTGGAAACACCATATATTTT.

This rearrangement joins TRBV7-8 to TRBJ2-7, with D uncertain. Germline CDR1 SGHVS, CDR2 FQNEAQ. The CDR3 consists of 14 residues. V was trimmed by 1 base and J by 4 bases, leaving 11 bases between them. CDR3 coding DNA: TGTGCCAGCAGCTTAGAGTCACATCTTTACGAGCAGTACTTC. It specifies CASSLESHLYEQYF.

CDR3 in amino acids: CASRNRTGCLYQPQHF. CDR3 DNA: TGTGCCAGCAGAAACCGGACAGGGTGCCTCTATCAGCCCCAGCATTTT. This chain links TRBV21-1 with TRBJ1-5; TRBD1 is the table's D call, not checked against the DNA. TRBV21-1 is a pseudogene locus. The CDR3 totals 16 residues.

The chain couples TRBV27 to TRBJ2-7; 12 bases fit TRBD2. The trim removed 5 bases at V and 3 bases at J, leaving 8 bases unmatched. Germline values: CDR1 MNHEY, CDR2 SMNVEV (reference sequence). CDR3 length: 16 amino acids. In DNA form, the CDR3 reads TGTGCCAGCAGTACCCGGACTAGCGGGATTTACTACGAGCAGTACTTC. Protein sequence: CASSTRTSGIYYEQYF.

CDR3 loop: CAWSVQGTNEKLFF. The CDR3 DNA follows: TGTGCCTGGAGTGTGCAGGGAACTAATGAAAAACTGTTTTTT. This chain links TRBV30 with TRBJ1-4; tentative D call: TRBD1 (5 bases). The ends were cut back, 0 bases at V and 1 base at J, with 6 bases in the middle. The CDR3 runs 14 residues. Looked up from germline, CDR1 is GTSNPN and CDR2 is SVGIG (reference sequence).

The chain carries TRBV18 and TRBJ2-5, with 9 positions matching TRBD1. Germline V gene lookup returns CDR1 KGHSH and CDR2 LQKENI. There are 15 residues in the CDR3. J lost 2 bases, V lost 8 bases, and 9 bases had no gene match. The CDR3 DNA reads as TGTGCCAGCGCGAAGCGGACAGGGGTACAAGAGACCCAGTACTTC. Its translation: CASAKRTGVQETQYF.

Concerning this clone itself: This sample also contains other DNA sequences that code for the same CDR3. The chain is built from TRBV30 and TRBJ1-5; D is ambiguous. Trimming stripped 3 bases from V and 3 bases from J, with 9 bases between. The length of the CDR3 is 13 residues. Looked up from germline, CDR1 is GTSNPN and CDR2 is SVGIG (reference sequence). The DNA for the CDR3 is TGTGCCTGGAGCGGGGATTCCAATCAGCCCCAGCATTTT. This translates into CAWSGDSNQPQHF.

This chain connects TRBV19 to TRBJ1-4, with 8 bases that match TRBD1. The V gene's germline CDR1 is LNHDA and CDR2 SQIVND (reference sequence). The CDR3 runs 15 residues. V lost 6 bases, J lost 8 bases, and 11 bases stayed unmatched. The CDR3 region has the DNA TGTGCCAGTAGCGTACAGGGGGTCGCGATAGAAAAACTGTTTTTT. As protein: CASSVQGVAIEKLFF.

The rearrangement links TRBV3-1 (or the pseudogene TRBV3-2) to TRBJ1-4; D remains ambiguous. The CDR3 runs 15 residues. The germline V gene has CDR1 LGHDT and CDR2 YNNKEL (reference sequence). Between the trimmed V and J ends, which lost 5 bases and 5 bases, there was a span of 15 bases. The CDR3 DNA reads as TGTGCCAGCAGCTCCACGCGAAGTCAAAATGAAAAACTGTTTTTT. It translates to CASSSTRSQNEKLFF.

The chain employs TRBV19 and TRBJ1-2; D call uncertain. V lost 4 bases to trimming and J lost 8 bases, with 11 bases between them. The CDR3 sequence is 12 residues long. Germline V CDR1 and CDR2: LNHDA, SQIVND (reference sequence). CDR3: CASSNLWEGYTF. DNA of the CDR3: TGTGCCAGTAGTAACTTATGGGAGGGCTACACCTTC.

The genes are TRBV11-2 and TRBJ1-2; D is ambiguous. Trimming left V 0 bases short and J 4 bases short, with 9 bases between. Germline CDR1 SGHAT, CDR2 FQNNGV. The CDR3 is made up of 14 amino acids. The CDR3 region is CASSLESRFYGYTF. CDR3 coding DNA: TGTGCCAGCAGCTTAGAGTCCAGGTTCTATGGCTACACCTTC.

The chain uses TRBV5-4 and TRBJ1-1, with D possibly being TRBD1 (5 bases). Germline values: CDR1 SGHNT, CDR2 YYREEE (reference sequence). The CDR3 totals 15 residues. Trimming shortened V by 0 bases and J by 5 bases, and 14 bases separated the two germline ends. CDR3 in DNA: TGTGCCAGCAGCTTGGCCATAGGGGCGCAAACTGAAGCTTTCTTT. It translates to CASSLAIGAQTEAFF.

CDR3 DNA sequence: TGCGCCAGCAGCTATACAGGGGATACCCAATACGAGCAGTACTTC. As protein: CASSYTGDTQYEQYF. This chain connects TRBV5-1 to TRBJ2-7; 7 nucleotides line up with TRBD1. The germline gives CDR1 SGHRS, CDR2 YFSETQ. V gave up 3 bases and J gave up 4 bases; unmatched junction bases: 10. The CDR3 extends over 15 amino acids.

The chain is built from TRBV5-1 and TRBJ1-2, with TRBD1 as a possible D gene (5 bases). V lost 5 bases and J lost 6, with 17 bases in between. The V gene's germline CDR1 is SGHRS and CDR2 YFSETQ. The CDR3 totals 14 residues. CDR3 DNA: TGCGCCAGCAGGTTCACGAGCGGGGGAAATGGCTACACCTTC. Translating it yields CASRFTSGGNGYTF.

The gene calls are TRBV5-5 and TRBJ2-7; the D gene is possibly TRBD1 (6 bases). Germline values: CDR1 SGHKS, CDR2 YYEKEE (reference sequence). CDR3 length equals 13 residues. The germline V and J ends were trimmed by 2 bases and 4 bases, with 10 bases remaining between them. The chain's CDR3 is CASSLGGLYEQYF. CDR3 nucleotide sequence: TGTGCCAGCAGCTTAGGGGGTCTGTACGAGCAGTACTTC.

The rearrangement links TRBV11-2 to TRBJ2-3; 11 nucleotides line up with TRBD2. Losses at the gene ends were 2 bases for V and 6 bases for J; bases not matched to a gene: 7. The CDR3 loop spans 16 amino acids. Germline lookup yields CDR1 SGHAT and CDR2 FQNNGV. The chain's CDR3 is CASSLLAGGLADTQYF. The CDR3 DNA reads TGTGCCAGCAGCTTATTAGCGGGGGGGCTTGCTGATACGCAGTATTTT.

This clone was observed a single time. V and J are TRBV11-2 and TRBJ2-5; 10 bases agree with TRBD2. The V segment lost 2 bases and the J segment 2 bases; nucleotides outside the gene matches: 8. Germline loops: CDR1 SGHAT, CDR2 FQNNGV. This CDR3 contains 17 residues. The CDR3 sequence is CASSLSRLAGAQETQYF. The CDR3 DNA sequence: TGTGCCAGCAGCTTATCCCGGCTAGCGGGGGCACAAGAGACCCAGTACTTC. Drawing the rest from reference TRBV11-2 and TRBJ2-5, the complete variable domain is EAGVAQSPRYKIIEKRQSVAFWCNPISGHATLYWYQQILGQGPKLLIQFQNNGVVDDSQLPKDRFSAERLKGVDSTLKIQPAKLEDSAVYLCASSLSRLAGAQETQYFGPGTRLLVL.

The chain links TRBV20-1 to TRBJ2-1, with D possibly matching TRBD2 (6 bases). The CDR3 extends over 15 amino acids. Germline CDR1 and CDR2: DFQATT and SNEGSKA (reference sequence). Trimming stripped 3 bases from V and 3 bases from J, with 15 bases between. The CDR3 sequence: CSASVGLAYYNEQFF. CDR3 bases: TGCAGTGCTAGTGTCGGCCTAGCGTACTACAATGAGCAGTTCTTC.

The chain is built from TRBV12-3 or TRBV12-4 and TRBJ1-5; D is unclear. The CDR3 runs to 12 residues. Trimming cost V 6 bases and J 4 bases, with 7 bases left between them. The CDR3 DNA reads TGTGCCAGCAGCGTCCAGAATCAGCCCCAGCATTTT. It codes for CASSVQNQPQHF.

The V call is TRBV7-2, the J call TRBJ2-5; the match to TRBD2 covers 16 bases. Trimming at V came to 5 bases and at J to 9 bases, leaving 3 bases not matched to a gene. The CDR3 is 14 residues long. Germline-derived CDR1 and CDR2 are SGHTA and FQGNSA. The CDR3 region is CASSPGTSGGAQYF. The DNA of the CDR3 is TGTGCCAGCAGCCCTGGGACTAGCGGGGGGGCCCAGTACTTC.

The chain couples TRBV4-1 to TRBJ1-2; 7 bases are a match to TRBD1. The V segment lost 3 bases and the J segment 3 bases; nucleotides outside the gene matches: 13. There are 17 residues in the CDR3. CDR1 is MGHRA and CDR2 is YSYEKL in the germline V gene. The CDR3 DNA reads TGCGCCAGCAGCCAGGCCCCCGGGACAGTTACACACTATGGCTACACCTTC. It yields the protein CASSQAPGTVTHYGYTF.

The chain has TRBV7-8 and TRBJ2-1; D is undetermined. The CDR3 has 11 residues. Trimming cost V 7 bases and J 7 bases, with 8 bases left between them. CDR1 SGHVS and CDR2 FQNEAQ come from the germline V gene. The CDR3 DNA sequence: TGTGCCAGCACGCTGAGGAATGAGCAGTTCTTC. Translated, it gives CASTLRNEQFF.